Below are 19 T cell receptor beta chains sequenced from a single sample in a study of CD8+ T cells in alopecia areata. The treatment was: oral pan-JAK inhibitor, 5-10 mg twice daily. cDNA prepared by RNA extraction and subsequent reverse transcription served as the template for sequencing. TCRdb's copy holds only in-frame clones and misses some; the assay was immunoSEQ multiplex PCR. The sample includes 190,000 or so clones, 55% to 70% of them seen just once. The specimen was CD4+ T cells sorted from blood, collected at week 4, from a patient treated with tofacitinib. The receptors were sampled from a human donor with alopecia areata.

This clone came up once. The rearrangement joins TRBV29-1 to TRBJ1-5; 9 bases match TRBD1. CDR3 size: 14 residues. CDR1 is SQVTM, CDR2 ANQGSEA, per germline. V gave up 6 bases and J gave up 5 bases; unmatched junction bases: 8. CDR3 sequence: CSVRQGGPHQPQHF. CDR3 DNA: TGCAGCGTAAGACAGGGGGGTCCCCATCAGCCCCAGCATTTT.

This clone was observed once. The chain has TRBV25-1 and TRBJ2-1; tentatively, D is TRBD1 (5 bases). Germline V gene lookup returns CDR1 MGHDK and CDR2 SYGVNS. Trimming left V 3 bases short and J 9 bases short, with 15 bases between. The CDR3 is 14 amino acids. The CDR3 reads CASSEFRVLGEQFF. CDR3 sequence (DNA): TGTGCCAGCAGTGAGTTCAGGGTTCTCGGTGAGCAGTTCTTC.

The J gene is TRBJ2-5, the V gene TRBV30; D unclear. CDR1 and CDR2 (germline): GTSNPN, SVGIG (reference sequence). Trimming took 2 bases from V and 5 from J, leaving 15 bases between them. This CDR3 contains 14 residues. CDR3 protein: CAWSPPPLGETQYF. The CDR3 DNA reads as TGTGCCTGGAGTCCCCCCCCACTGGGGGAGACCCAGTACTTC.

This chain connects TRBV29-1 to TRBJ2-7; 7 positions match TRBD1. This CDR3 contains 13 residues. Trimming removed 4 bases from V and 2 bases from J; junction bases left unmatched: 5. The germline gives CDR1 SQVTM, CDR2 ANQGSEA. This CDR3 is CSVVTGFPYEQYF. CDR3 coding DNA: TGCAGCGTTGTGACAGGGTTCCCCTACGAGCAGTACTTC.

The V call is TRBV7-3, the J call TRBJ1-2, with unresolved D. V lost 5 bases and J lost 8, with 15 bases in between. CDR1 SGHTA and CDR2 FQGTGA come from the germline V gene. This CDR3 region has 13 residues. The CDR3: CASSPGPRNGYTF. In DNA, the CDR3 is TGTGCCAGCAGCCCTGGGCCCAGGAACGGCTACACCTTC.

The genes are TRBV18 and TRBJ1-2, with D possibly being TRBD1 (6 bases). Trimming took off 2 bases at V and 4 bases at J, with 11 bases between the two ends. The germline V gene has CDR1 KGHSH and CDR2 LQKENI. The CDR3 consists of 14 residues. CDR3 protein: CASSPTDSLYGYTF. The CDR3 DNA follows: TGTGCCAGCTCACCAACGGACAGCCTCTATGGCTACACCTTC.

In regard to this clone: The same CDR3 is also encoded by other DNA sequences in this sample. For the CDR3, the DNA is TGCAGCGTAGCTATCCAAGAGACCCAGTACTTC. It is translated as CSVAIQETQYF. This chain links TRBV29-1 with TRBJ2-5; no definite D call. Germline loops: CDR1 SQVTM, CDR2 ANQGSEA. CDR3 size: 11 residues. Trimming left V 6 bases short and J 1 base short, with 6 bases between.

This clone was counted a few times. This chain links TRBV2 with TRBJ1-2; D unclear. Trimming shortened V by 3 bases and J by 2 bases, and 13 bases separated the two germline ends. Germline assignment: CDR1 SNHLY and CDR2 FYNNEI. The CDR3 runs to 15 residues. This CDR3 is CASSDRSRPNYGYTF. The CDR3 bases are TGTGCCAGCAGTGATCGTAGCAGACCCAACTATGGCTACACCTTC. Full variable domain (missing parts from reference TRBV2 and TRBJ1-2): EPEVTQTPSHQVTQMGQEVILRCVPISNHLYFYWYRQILGQKVEFLVSFYNNEISEKSEIFDDQFSVERPDGSNFTLKIRSTKLEDSAMYFCASSDRSRPNYGYTFGSGTRLTVV.

The chain combines TRBV6-1 with TRBJ1-1, with TRBD1 identical over 7 bases. Looked up from germline, CDR1 is MNHNS and CDR2 is SASEGT. With 4 bases clipped from V and 7 bases from J, the junction kept 6 bases outside the gene matches. The CDR3 loop spans 13 amino acids. This chain's CDR3 is CASSVRQGDEAFF. The CDR3 DNA reads TGTGCCAGCAGTGTCCGACAGGGCGATGAAGCTTTCTTT.

The chain links TRBV2 to TRBJ2-1, with D perhaps TRBD2 (6 bases). V was pared by 6 bases and J by 3 bases, with 15 bases between. CDR3 size: 15 residues. The germline gives CDR1 SNHLY, CDR2 FYNNEI. The CDR3 sequence is CASRPGGSGYNEQFF. Here the CDR3 DNA reads TGTGCCAGCAGACCTGGGGGTAGCGGCTACAATGAGCAGTTCTTC.

This sequence joins TRBV27 and TRBJ2-1; the D gene is possibly TRBD2 (5 bases). The CDR3 sequence is 14 residues long. V dropped 7 bases and J dropped 3 bases, with 13 bases sitting between them. Germline CDR1 reads MNHEY; CDR2 reads SMNVEV (reference sequence). CDR3 sequence (DNA): TGTGCCAGCAACGAGTTTCGGGGCTACAATGAGCAGTTCTTC. This sequence encodes CASNEFRGYNEQFF.

The chain has TRBV27 and TRBJ2-1, with 9 bases aligning to TRBD2. Germline CDR1 and CDR2: MNHEY and SMNVEV (reference sequence). The junction had 8 bases not matched to a gene; V was cut back by 6 bases and J by 8 bases. This CDR3 spans 14 amino acids. The CDR3 loop reads CASRRGGLGHEQFF. For the CDR3, the DNA is TGTGCCAGCAGGCGGGGGGGCTTGGGCCATGAGCAGTTCTTC.

This clone has more than one count but fewer than ten. V and J are TRBV2 and TRBJ2-7, with TRBD2 matching 7 bases. V shed 7 bases, J shed 2 bases, and the junction held 11 bases outside the gene matches. CDR3 length equals 15 residues. From germline, CDR1 is SNHLY and CDR2 FYNNEI. CDR3 protein: CASIEFGGVPYEQYF. The CDR3 nucleotides read TGTGCCAGCATAGAATTTGGGGGGGTTCCCTACGAGCAGTACTTC.

The chain combines TRBV6-5 with TRBJ1-1, with D uncertain. The germline V gene encodes CDR1 MNHEY and CDR2 SVGAGI. Trimming took 2 bases from V and 0 from J, leaving 4 bases between them. The CDR3 length is 13 residues. The DNA of the CDR3 is TGTGCCAGCAGTTACAAGGTGAACACTGAAGCTTTCTTT. Translating it yields CASSYKVNTEAFF.

The chain recombines TRBV29-1 with TRBJ1-1, with no clear D. Germline lookup yields CDR1 SQVTM and CDR2 ANQGSEA. Trimming left V 1 base short and J 1 base short, with 7 bases between. The CDR3 spans 13 residues. In nucleotides, the CDR3 is TGCAGCGTTGAAGGAAGAGCGAACACTGAAGCTTTCTTT. It yields the protein CSVEGRANTEAFF.

This clone came up once. The chain combines TRBV25-1 with TRBJ1-1, with 7 nucleotides matching TRBD1. Germline V gene lookup returns CDR1 MGHDK and CDR2 SYGVNS. V dropped 7 bases and J dropped 0; count of bases not matched to a gene: 2. CDR3 length equals 13 residues. CDR3 in DNA: TGTGCCAGCAATGGACAGGTGAACACTGAAGCTTTCTTT. This codes for CASNGQVNTEAFF. The whole variable domain, filled in from reference TRBV25-1 and TRBJ1-1, reads EADIYQTPRYLVIGTGKKITLECSQTMGHDKMYWYQQDPGMELHLIHYSYGVNSTEKGDLSSESTVSRIRTEHFPLTLESARPSHTSQYLCASNGQVNTEAFFGQGTRLTVV.

This chain connects TRBV29-1 to TRBJ2-2; D ambiguous. Germline CDR1 and CDR2: SQVTM and ANQGSEA. The CDR3 spans 12 residues. V shed 4 bases and J shed 7 bases, with 10 bases lying between them. The CDR3 here is CSVGHDVGELFF. The CDR3 coding sequence is TGCAGCGTTGGACACGATGTCGGGGAGCTGTTTTTT.

V is TRBV14 and J is TRBJ2-1; unclear D gene. The CDR3 has 13 residues. CDR1 SGHDN and CDR2 FVKESK come from the germline V gene. Trimming shortened V by 1 base and J by 10 bases, and 11 bases separated the two germline ends. The CDR3 reads CASSQGLIGEQFF. The CDR3 DNA reads TGTGCCAGCAGCCAAGGGCTTATCGGGGAGCAGTTCTTC.

This clone has more than one count but fewer than ten. The chain couples TRBV4-3 to TRBJ2-2, with no clear D. Germline-derived CDR1 and CDR2 are LGHNA and YSLEER. Trimming removed 0 bases from V and 6 bases from J, with 8 bases in between. The CDR3 runs to 14 residues. In nucleotides, the CDR3 is TGCGCCAGCAGCCAAGATCCCCTAGCCGGGGAGCTGTTTTTT. Encoded protein: CASSQDPLAGELFF.